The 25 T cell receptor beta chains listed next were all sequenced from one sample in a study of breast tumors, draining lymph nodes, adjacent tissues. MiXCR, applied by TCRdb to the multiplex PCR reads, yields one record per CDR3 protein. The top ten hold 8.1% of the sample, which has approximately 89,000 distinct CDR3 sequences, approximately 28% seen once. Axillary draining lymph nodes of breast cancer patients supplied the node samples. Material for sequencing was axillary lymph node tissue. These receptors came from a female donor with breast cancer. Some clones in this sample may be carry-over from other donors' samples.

The CDR3 reads CASSLDTSGYTF. The CDR3 nucleotides read TGCGCCAGCAGCTTGGACACCTCCGGCTACACCTTC. The chain recombines TRBV5-1 with TRBJ1-2; the D is unclear. This CDR3 has 12 residues. The V end was cut by 0 bases, the J end by 8 bases, with 8 bases between. Germline CDR1 is SGHRS and CDR2 is YFSETQ. Supplemented by reference TRBV5-1 and TRBJ1-2, the full variable domain reads KAGVTQTPRYLIKTRGQQVTLSCSPISGHRSVSWYQQTPGQGLQFLFEYFSETQRNKGNFPGRFSGRQFSNSRSEMNVSTLELGDSALYLCASSLDTSGYTFGSGTRLTVV.

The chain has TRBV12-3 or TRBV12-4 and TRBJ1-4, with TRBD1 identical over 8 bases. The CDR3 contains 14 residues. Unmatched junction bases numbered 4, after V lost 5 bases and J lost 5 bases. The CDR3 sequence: CASSGGQENEKLFF. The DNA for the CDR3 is TGTGCCAGCAGTGGGGGACAGGAAAATGAAAAACTGTTTTTT.

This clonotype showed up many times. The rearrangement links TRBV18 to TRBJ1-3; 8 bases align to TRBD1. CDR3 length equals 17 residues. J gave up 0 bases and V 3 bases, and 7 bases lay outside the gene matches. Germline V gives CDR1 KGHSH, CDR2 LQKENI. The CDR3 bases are TGTGCCAGCTCACCTGGACAGGGTAGGGGCTCTGGAAACACCATATATTTT. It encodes CASSPGQGRGSGNTIYF.

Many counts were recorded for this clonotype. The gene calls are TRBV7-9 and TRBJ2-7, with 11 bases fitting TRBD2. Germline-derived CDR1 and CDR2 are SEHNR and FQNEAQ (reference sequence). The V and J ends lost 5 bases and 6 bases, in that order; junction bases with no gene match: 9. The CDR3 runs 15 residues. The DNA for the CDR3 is TGTGCCAGCAGCCCACTACTAGCGGGAGAAGGCGAGCAGTACTTC. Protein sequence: CASSPLLAGEGEQYF.

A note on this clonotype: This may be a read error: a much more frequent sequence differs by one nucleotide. CDR3 amino acids: CASSILQGAAGGLFF. As DNA, the CDR3 is TGTGCCAGTAGTATCTTACAGGGGGCCGCCGGGGGGCTGTTTTTT. The chain carries TRBV19 and TRBJ2-2; 9 bases line up with TRBD1. The length of the CDR3 is 15 residues. Germline CDR1 reads LNHDA; CDR2 reads SQIVND (reference sequence).

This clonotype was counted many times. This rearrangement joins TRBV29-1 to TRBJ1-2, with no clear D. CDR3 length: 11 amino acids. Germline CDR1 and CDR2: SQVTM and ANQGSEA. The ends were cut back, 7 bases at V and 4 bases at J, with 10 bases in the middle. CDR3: CSGRISYGYTF. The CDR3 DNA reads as TGCAGCGGACGAATTTCCTATGGCTACACCTTC.

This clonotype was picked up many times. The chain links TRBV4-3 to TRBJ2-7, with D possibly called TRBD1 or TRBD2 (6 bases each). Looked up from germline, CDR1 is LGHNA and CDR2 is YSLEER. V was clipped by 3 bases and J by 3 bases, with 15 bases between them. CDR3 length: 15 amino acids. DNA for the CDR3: TGCGCCAGCAGCCACGATTGGGGGGCTGACTACGAGCAGTACTTC. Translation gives CASSHDWGADYEQYF.

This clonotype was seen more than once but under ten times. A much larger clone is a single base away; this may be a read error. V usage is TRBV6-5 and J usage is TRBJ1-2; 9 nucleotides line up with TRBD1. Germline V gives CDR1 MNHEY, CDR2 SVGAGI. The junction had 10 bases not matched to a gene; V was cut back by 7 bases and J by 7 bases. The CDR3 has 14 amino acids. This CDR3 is CASNNDRGMGGYTF. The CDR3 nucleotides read TGTGCCAGCAACAACGACAGGGGGATGGGTGGCTACACCTTC.

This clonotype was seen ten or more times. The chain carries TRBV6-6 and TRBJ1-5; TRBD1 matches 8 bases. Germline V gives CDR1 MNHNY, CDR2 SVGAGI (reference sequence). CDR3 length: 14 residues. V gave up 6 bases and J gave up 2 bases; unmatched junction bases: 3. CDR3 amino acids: CASSPTGGNQPQHF. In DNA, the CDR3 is TGTGCCAGCAGCCCGACAGGGGGCAATCAGCCCCAGCATTTT.

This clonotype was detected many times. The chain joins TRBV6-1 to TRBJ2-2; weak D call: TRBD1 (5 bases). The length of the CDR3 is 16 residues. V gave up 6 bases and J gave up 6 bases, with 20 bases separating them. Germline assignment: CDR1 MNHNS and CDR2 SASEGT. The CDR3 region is CASSSRTSGWAGELFF. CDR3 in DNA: TGTGCCAGCAGCTCCCGGACCTCAGGGTGGGCCGGGGAGCTGTTTTTT.

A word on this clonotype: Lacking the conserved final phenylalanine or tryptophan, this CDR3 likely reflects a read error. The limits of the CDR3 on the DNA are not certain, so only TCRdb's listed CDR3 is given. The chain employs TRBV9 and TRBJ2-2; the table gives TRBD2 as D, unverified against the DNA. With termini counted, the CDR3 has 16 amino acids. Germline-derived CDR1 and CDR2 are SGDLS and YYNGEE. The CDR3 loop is CASSALAGRNTGELFS.

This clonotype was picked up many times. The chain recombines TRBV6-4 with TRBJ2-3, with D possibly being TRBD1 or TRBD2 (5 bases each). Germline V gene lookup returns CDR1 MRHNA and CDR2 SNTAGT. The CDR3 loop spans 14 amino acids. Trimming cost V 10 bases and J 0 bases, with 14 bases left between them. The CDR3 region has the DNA TGTGCCACCGGGACGGGCCATAGCACAGATACGCAGTATTTT. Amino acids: CATGTGHSTDTQYF.

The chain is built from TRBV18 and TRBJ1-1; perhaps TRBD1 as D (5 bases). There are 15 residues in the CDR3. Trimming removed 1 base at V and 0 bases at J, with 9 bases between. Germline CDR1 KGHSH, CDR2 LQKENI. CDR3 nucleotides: TGTGCCAGCTCACCACTGGAGGACATGAACACTGAAGCTTTCTTT. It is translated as CASSPLEDMNTEAFF.

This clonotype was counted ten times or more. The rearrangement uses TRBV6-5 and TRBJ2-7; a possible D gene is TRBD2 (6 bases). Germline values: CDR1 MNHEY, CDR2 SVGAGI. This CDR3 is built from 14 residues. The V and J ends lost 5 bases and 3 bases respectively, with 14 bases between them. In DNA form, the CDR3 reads TGTGCCAGCAGTCACGGGGCTAGCGTCTACGAGCAGTACTTC. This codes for CASSHGASVYEQYF.

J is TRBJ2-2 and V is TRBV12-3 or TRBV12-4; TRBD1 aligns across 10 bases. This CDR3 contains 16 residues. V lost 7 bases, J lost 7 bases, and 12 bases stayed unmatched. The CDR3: CASNYRQGAGGGELFF. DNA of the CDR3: TGTGCCAGCAATTACCGACAGGGGGCGGGGGGCGGGGAGCTGTTTTTT.

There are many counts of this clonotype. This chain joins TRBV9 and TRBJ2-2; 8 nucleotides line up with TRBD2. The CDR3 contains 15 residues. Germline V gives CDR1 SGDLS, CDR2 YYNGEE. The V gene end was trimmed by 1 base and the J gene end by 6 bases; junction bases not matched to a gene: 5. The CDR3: CASSVSGSRPGELFF. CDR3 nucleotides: TGTGCCAGCAGCGTAAGCGGGAGTCGGCCCGGGGAGCTGTTTTTT.

This CDR3 is CASAQRAGGYTEAFF. In DNA, the CDR3 is TGTGCCAGCGCTCAGAGGGCAGGGGGTTACACTGAAGCTTTCTTT. This chain uses TRBV12-3 or TRBV12-4 with TRBJ1-1, with 7 bases that match TRBD1. The CDR3 length is 15 residues. V shed 8 bases, J shed 3 bases, and the junction held 12 bases outside the gene matches.

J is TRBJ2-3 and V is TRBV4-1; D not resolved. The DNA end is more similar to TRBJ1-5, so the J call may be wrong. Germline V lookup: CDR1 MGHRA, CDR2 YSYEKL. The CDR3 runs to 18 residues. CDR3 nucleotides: TGCGCCAGCAGCCAAGTTCTAGCGGGAGGTGGCAACACAGATACGCAGCATTTT. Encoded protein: CASSQVLAGGGNTDTQHF.

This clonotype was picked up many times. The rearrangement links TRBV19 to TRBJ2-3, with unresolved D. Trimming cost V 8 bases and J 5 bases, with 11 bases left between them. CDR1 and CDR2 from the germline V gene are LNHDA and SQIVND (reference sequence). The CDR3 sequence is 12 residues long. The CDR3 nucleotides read TGTGCCAGTTCCGGAGAGGAAGATACGCAGTATTTT. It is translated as CASSGEEDTQYF.

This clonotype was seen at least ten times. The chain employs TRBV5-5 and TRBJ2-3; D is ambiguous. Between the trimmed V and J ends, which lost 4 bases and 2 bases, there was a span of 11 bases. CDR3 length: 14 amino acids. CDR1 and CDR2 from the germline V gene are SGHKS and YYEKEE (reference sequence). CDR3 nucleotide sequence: TGTGCCAGCAGCCGGGCGGTGGACACAGATACGCAGTATTTT. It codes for CASSRAVDTDTQYF.

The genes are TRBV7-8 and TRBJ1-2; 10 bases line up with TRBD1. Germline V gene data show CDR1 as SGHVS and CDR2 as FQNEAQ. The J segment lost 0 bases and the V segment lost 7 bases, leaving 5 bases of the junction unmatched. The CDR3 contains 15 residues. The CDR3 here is CASTGQGKANYGYTF. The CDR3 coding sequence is TGTGCCAGCACGGGACAGGGGAAAGCTAACTATGGCTACACCTTC.

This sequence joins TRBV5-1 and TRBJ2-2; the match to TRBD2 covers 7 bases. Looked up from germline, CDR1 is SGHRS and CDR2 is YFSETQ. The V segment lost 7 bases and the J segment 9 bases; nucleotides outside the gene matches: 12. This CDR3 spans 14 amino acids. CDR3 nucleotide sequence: TGCGCCAGCGGGAGACTAGCAGAGACCAGGGAGCTGTTTTTT. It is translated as CASGRLAETRELFF.

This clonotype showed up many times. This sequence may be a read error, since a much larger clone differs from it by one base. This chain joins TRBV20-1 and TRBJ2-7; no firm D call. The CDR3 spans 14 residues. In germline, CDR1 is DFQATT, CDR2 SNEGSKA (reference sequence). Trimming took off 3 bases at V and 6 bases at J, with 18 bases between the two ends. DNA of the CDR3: TGCAGTGCTAGTCCCCCCGCTATAGGTCCCGAGCAGTACTTC. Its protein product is CSASPPAIGPEQYF.

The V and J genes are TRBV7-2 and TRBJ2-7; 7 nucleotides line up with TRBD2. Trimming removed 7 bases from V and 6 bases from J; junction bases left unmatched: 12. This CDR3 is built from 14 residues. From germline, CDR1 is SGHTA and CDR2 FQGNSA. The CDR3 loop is CASTPIAGLGEQYF. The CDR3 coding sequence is TGTGCCAGCACCCCGATAGCGGGCCTCGGCGAGCAGTACTTC.

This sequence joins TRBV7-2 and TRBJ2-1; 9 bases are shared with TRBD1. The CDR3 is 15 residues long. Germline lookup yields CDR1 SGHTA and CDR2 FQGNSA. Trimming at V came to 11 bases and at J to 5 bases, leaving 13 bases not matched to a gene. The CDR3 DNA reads TGTGCCGGCTCACCCGGGGACAGGGTTCACAATGAGCAGTTCTTC. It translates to CAGSPGDRVHNEQFF.